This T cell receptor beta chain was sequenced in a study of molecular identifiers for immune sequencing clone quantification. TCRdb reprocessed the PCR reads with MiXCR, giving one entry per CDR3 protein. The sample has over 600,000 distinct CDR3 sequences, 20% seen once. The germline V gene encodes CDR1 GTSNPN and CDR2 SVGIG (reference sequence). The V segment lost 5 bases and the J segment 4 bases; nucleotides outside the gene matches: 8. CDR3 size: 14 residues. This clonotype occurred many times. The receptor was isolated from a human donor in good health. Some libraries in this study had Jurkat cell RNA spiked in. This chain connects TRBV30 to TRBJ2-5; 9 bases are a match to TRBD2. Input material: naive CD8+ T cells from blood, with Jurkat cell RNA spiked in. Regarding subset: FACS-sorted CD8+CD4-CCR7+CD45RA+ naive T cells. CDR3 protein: CAWEGSGGRETQYF. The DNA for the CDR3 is TGTGCCTGGGAGGGAAGCGGGGGGCGAGAGACCCAGTACTTC.